The following is a T cell receptor (beta chain) sequence with its context. This specimen comes from a study of Ad26.COV2.S vaccination and SARS-CoV-2 variants. Study-level information: Into the muscle, Ad26.COV2.S was dosed once or twice, 56 days apart.

Treatment reported: around 19 received Ad26.COV2.S at low or high dose, single or two shots; a few received placebo; per-sample allocation not given. Repertoires come from day 63 after the first vaccine or placebo injection. TCRdb's table, derived via immunoSEQ multiplex PCR, lists solely in-frame clones and lacks some. The sample contains about 680,000 clones, around 89% of which appear only once. Germline V gives CDR1 LNHDA, CDR2 SQIVND (reference sequence). The CDR3 has 17 residues. V was pared by 6 bases and J by 0 bases, with 15 bases between. The specimen comprised peripheral blood, sampled in a trial of Ad26.COV2.S vaccine versus placebo. The gene calls are TRBV19 and TRBJ2-6; perhaps TRBD2 as D (5 bases). The sequence was collected from a person aged 18-65 years who received the Ad26.COV2.S COVID-19 vaccine or a placebo. This CDR3 reads CASRYWGDPSGANVLTF. The CDR3 nucleotides read TGTGCCAGTAGGTATTGGGGAGATCCCTCTGGGGCCAACGTCCTGACTTTC.